This T cell receptor beta chain emerged from a study of identical twins. Donors were all healthy Caucasians. J gave up 2 bases and V 1 base, and 4 bases lay outside the gene matches. Germline assignment: CDR1 LGHNT and CDR2 FRNRAP. The CDR3 extends over 16 amino acids. TCRdb itself ran the 5' RACE reads through MiXCR, one entry per CDR3 protein. The sample lists 690,000 or so distinct CDR3 sequences; 6.1% were seen once. This clonotype was counted many times. Its cognate antigen is unknown. The study, taken as a whole, reports: For zero-insertion analyses, partial confounding could come from invariant MAIT and iNKT cells. Out-of-frame alpha sequences common to twins were enriched for low generation probability. Fewer insertions were carried by abundant cord blood beta clonotypes, but none was seen in memory repertoires.

The clonotype was recovered from a man in his late teens or twenties in good health. Sequencing was performed on naive T cells sorted from blood. This chain uses TRBV12-5 with TRBJ2-3, with 9 bases aligning to TRBD2. The CDR3 DNA reads TGTGCTAGTGGTTTGGCTAGCGGGACCTACACAGATACGCAGTATTTT. Its protein is CASGLASGTYTDTQYF.